Shown below are 23 T cell receptor beta chains from a single sample sequenced in a study of T cell responses to AZD1222 COVID-19 vaccine. Sequenced by immunoSEQ multiplex PCR; TCRdb stores in-frame clones only, minus some. The data hold about 140,000 clones, with around 90% observed a single time. Sequencing was performed on peripheral blood, taken on day 0 of AZD1222 vaccination. The receptors were sampled from an adult in good health.

The sample holds one count of this clone. V and J are TRBV7-2 and TRBJ2-7; the match to TRBD1 covers 9 bases. Germline-derived CDR1 and CDR2 are SGHTA and FQGNSA. The CDR3 is made up of 17 amino acids. V shed 1 base, J shed 5 bases, and the junction held 12 bases outside the gene matches. This CDR3 reads CASSLGSWWDRVHEQYF. For the CDR3, the DNA is TGTGCCAGCAGCTTAGGGTCATGGTGGGACAGGGTCCACGAGCAGTACTTC.

The rearrangement joins TRBV5-6 to TRBJ2-7; D is possibly TRBD2 (6 bases). This CDR3 spans 17 amino acids. V lost 0 bases and J 0 bases, leaving 16 bases between the germline ends. From germline, CDR1 is SGHDT and CDR2 YYEEEE. CDR3: CASSLVASDPYSYEQYF. The CDR3 nucleotides are TGTGCCAGCAGCTTGGTAGCTAGCGACCCATACTCCTACGAGCAGTACTTC.

V and J are TRBV4-1 and TRBJ2-1; 13 nucleotides agree with TRBD2. From germline, CDR1 is MGHRA and CDR2 YSYEKL. The CDR3 spans 21 residues. Trimming at V came to 1 base and at J to 4 bases, leaving 16 bases not matched to a gene. CDR3 loop: CASSQAPTSGGLGIKYNEQFF. The DNA of the CDR3 is TGCGCCAGCAGCCAAGCCCCGACTAGCGGGGGGCTCGGGATAAAATACAATGAGCAGTTCTTC.

This clone showed up just a few times. The chain carries TRBV15 and TRBJ1-1; weak D call: TRBD1 (6 bases). CDR1 LNHNV and CDR2 YYDKDF come from the germline V gene (reference sequence). The V end was cut by 0 bases, the J end by 1 base, with 9 bases between. CDR3 length: 15 amino acids. The DNA of the CDR3 is TGTGCCACCAGCAGAGAGCCACAGGGGAACACTGAAGCTTTCTTT. Residues: CATSREPQGNTEAFF.

This clone was seen a handful of times. The chain carries TRBV6-5 and TRBJ2-7; D gene uncertain. Germline V gene data show CDR1 as MNHEY and CDR2 as SVGAGI. V was pared by 6 bases and J by 3 bases, with 12 bases between. The CDR3 runs to 13 residues. The CDR3 spells CASRQTKLYEQYF. For the CDR3, the DNA is TGTGCCAGCAGACAAACAAAACTCTACGAGCAGTACTTC.

V usage is TRBV10-3 and J usage is TRBJ2-7, with D uncertain. This CDR3 is 16 amino acids long. Germline V lookup: CDR1 ENHRY, CDR2 SYGVKD. Between the trimmed V and J ends, which lost 6 bases and 3 bases, there was a span of 21 bases. The CDR3 DNA reads as TGTGCCATCAGAAGTGTAAGCTCCCCATTGGGCTACGAGCAGTACTTC. It is translated as CAIRSVSSPLGYEQYF.

J is TRBJ2-1 and V is TRBV5-6; D gene unclear. V was trimmed by 0 bases and J by 7 bases, leaving 14 bases between them. CDR3 length: 15 amino acids. From germline, CDR1 is SGHDT and CDR2 YYEEEE. DNA for the CDR3: TGTGCCAGCAGCTTGGACCCTAGAATGGTAAATGAGCAGTTCTTC. Translated, it gives CASSLDPRMVNEQFF.

The chain carries TRBV7-2 and TRBJ2-1; the D is unclear. Germline V gene lookup returns CDR1 SGHTA and CDR2 FQGNSA. The CDR3 is 14 amino acids. V lost 8 bases, J lost 8 bases, and 19 bases lay in between. CDR3 sequence reads: CASAILVFGDEQFF. In DNA, the CDR3 is TGTGCCAGCGCCATTCTAGTTTTCGGCGATGAGCAGTTCTTC.

The V call is TRBV4-1, the J call TRBJ1-5; a weak D match, TRBD1 (5 bases). Germline V gene sequence: CDR1 MGHRA, CDR2 YSYEKL. Trimming left V 1 base short and J 2 bases short, with 6 bases between. The CDR3 runs to 14 residues. The DNA for the CDR3 is TGCGCCAGCAGCCAAGCGGGGGGCAATCAGCCCCAGCATTTT. Translation: CASSQAGGNQPQHF.

The chain couples TRBV12-3 or TRBV12-4 to TRBJ2-5; D perhaps matches TRBD2 (5 bases). Trimming removed 3 bases from V and 9 bases from J, with 14 bases in between. The CDR3 runs 13 residues. DNA for the CDR3: TGTGCCAGCAGTTTTAGCACTAGTAGCCCCCAGTACTTC. Amino acid sequence: CASSFSTSSPQYF.

This clone showed up just once. The chain couples TRBV2 to TRBJ1-1; 7 nucleotides align to TRBD1. Germline lookup yields CDR1 SNHLY and CDR2 FYNNEI. With 6 bases clipped from V and 1 base from J, the junction kept 8 bases outside the gene matches. The CDR3 runs 15 residues. The chain's CDR3 is CASRPTGAQNTEAFF. In nucleotides, the CDR3 is TGTGCCAGCAGACCTACAGGGGCCCAGAACACTGAAGCTTTCTTT.

The chain carries TRBV5-6 and TRBJ2-7; D is possibly TRBD2 (5 bases). The length of the CDR3 is 15 residues. Germline V lookup: CDR1 SGHDT, CDR2 YYEEEE. V dropped 5 bases and J dropped 0 bases, with 15 bases sitting between them. CDR3 in amino acids: CASRETSGISYEQYF. CDR3 coding DNA: TGTGCCAGCAGGGAAACCTCCGGGATCTCCTACGAGCAGTACTTC.

The chain is built from TRBV6-6 and TRBJ2-1; 8 nucleotides agree with TRBD1. This CDR3 spans 15 amino acids. Germline CDR1 and CDR2: MNHNY and SVGAGI (reference sequence). The trim removed 7 bases at V and 2 bases at J, leaving 7 bases unmatched. CDR3 residues: CASILDRGPYNEQFF. The CDR3 nucleotides read TGTGCCAGCATCCTCGACAGGGGACCCTACAATGAGCAGTTCTTC.

The CDR3 bases are TGTGCCAGCAGCAAAGCGCCTACGGGACTAGCGGCGGAGACCCAGTACTTC. Encoded protein: CASSKAPTGLAAETQYF. This rearrangement joins TRBV21-1 to TRBJ2-5; TRBD2 is taken as the D call from the table, unchecked against the DNA. TRBV21-1 corresponds to a pseudogene. The CDR3 contains 17 residues.

The chain employs TRBV28 and TRBJ1-4; D uncertain. The CDR3 is 14 residues long. Trimming pared 4 bases from V and 2 bases from J, leaving 8 bases between. Germline V gene lookup returns CDR1 MDHEN and CDR2 SYDVKM. The CDR3: CASSSPLTNEKLFF. CDR3 sequence (DNA): TGTGCCAGCAGTTCCCCCCTTACTAATGAAAAACTGTTTTTT. Combining the CDR3 with reference TRBV28 and TRBJ1-4 gives the whole variable domain DVKVTQSSRYLVKRTGEKVFLECVQDMDHENMFWYRQDPGLGLRLIYFSYDVKMKEKGDIPEGYSVSREKKERFSLILESASTNQTSMYLCASSSPLTNEKLFFGSGTQLSVL.

The gene calls are TRBV11-2 and TRBJ2-7, with 8 bases aligning to TRBD2. J gave up 2 bases and V 8 bases, and 11 bases lay outside the gene matches. The CDR3 runs to 15 residues. Germline CDR1 reads SGHAT; CDR2 reads FQNNGV. Here the CDR3 DNA reads TGTGCCAGCCACGGCGGGCGGGGGGAAGCCTACGAGCAGTACTTC. This gives the protein CASHGGRGEAYEQYF.

This clone was seen only once. This sequence joins TRBV7-2 and TRBJ2-3; no definite D call. Between the trimmed V and J ends, which lost 2 bases and 2 bases, there was a span of 8 bases. CDR1 SGHTA and CDR2 FQGNSA come from the germline V gene. This CDR3 is 14 amino acids long. In DNA form, the CDR3 reads TGTGCCAGCAGCTTAAAGGGCTACACAGATACGCAGTATTTT. It translates to CASSLKGYTDTQYF.

This sequence joins TRBV10-3 and TRBJ2-5; a possible D gene is TRBD1 (6 bases). The germline CDR1 and CDR2 sequences are ENHRY and SYGVKD. Trimming removed 0 bases from V and 4 bases from J, with 9 bases in between. The CDR3 loop spans 14 amino acids. The CDR3 sequence: CAISESGQPETQYF. DNA for the CDR3: TGTGCCATCAGTGAGTCAGGACAGCCAGAGACCCAGTACTTC.

This chain links TRBV24-1 with TRBJ2-3, with D unclear. CDR3 length: 16 residues. V was shortened by 4 bases and J by 6 bases, with 19 bases between the two germline ends. Per the germline V gene, CDR1 is KGHDR and CDR2 is SFDVKD. CDR3 nucleotides: TGTGCCACCAGTGACCTAGGGATACGCGAGGATGATACGCAGTATTTT. Protein: CATSDLGIREDDTQYF.

The chain employs TRBV29-1 and TRBJ2-3; D is perhaps TRBD2 (5 bases). V lost 7 bases and J 1 base, leaving 15 bases between the germline ends. Germline values: CDR1 SQVTM, CDR2 ANQGSEA. CDR3 length: 14 amino acids. The CDR3 spells CSAGVGSGTDTQYF. The CDR3 nucleotides are TGCAGCGCCGGGGTGGGCTCGGGCACAGATACGCAGTATTTT.

The V call is TRBV6-4, the J call TRBJ1-5; D is uncertain. This CDR3 has 16 amino acids. V was shortened by 0 bases and J by 3 bases, with 12 bases between the two germline ends. Germline CDR1 reads MRHNA; CDR2 reads SNTAGT. CDR3 sequence (DNA): TGTGCCAGCAGTGACTCGATACAGACCTACAATCAGCCCCAGCATTTT. Translation: CASSDSIQTYNQPQHF.

The CDR3 DNA is TGTGCCAGCAGTTTGGTGGAGGGAGTGAACACTGAAGCTTTCTTT. It encodes CASSLVEGVNTEAFF. The chain couples TRBV28 to TRBJ1-1; D remains ambiguous. Germline CDR1 reads MDHEN; CDR2 reads SYDVKM. The CDR3 length is 15 residues. Trimming took 3 bases from V and 0 from J, leaving 11 bases between them.

The genes are TRBV6-5 and TRBJ2-7, with 12 bases identical to TRBD2. The CDR3 length is 16 residues. Trimming at V came to 0 bases and at J to 4 bases, leaving 4 bases not matched to a gene. The germline V gene has CDR1 MNHEY and CDR2 SVGAGI. CDR3 sequence reads: CASSYSLTSGSYEQYF. Written as DNA, the CDR3 is TGTGCCAGCAGTTACTCCCTGACTAGCGGGAGTTACGAGCAGTACTTC.